The rows below give T cell receptor beta chains drawn from one sample of a study of blood T cell repertoires in COVID-19. TCRdb keeps only in-frame clones here, not all; method: immunoSEQ multiplex PCR. The sample contains fewer than 350,000 clones, about 85% of which appear only once. The sample comprised PBMCs or T cells enriched from blood (not recorded which). These receptors were obtained from a woman between 25 and 40 years old who had been exposed to COVID-19. Each CDR3 is given with its conserved first and last residue. D genes are given only for firm matches.

D	V	J	length	CDR3
.	TRBV13	TRBJ2-7	17	CASSLASWTEVTYEQYF
TRBD2	TRBV29-1	TRBJ2-2	18	CSVGSGLAGGPNTGELFF
.	TRBV10-3	TRBJ2-2	15	CAISDAGSNTGELFF
.	TRBV5-1	TRBJ2-7	13	CASAGQPPGEQYF
.	TRBV21-1	TRBJ2-7	15	CASIKGGVSTYEQYF
.	TRBV11-2	TRBJ2-3	13	CASSLGSENRQYF
TRBD1	TRBV6-5	TRBJ1-5	15	CASSWDSSPSQPQHF
.	TRBV28	TRBJ2-1	14	CASSLPQGSNEQFF
.	TRBV1	TRBJ2-3	17	CTSSQGPLRPGQDTQYF
TRBD1	TRBV7-6	TRBJ2-7	15	CASSLGLGQMREQYF
TRBD1	TRBV9	TRBJ2-2	14	CASTAQGVGGELFF
.	TRBV13	TRBJ1-6	14	CASSLGRGNSPLHF
TRBD2	TRBV10-3	TRBJ2-1	14	CATTGTSGSNEQFF
.	TRBV6-5	TRBJ1-1	11	CASKPWTEAFF
TRBD2	TRBV29-1	TRBJ2-2	18	CSAPRGIAGATNTGELFF
TRBD1	TRBV7-9	TRBJ2-7	15	CASSLTDRGLYEQYF
.	TRBV4-1	TRBJ2-7	15	CASSQEGTETYEQYF
.	TRBV19	TRBJ2-7	14	CASSVAPDSTVQYF
TRBD1	TRBV6-5	TRBJ1-4	14	CASNPGQGNEKLFF
TRBD1	TRBV29-1	TRBJ1-2	14	CSVEADRVNYGYTF
TRBD2	TRBV11-3	TRBJ2-1	15	CASSLGTSGGARQFF
TRBD2	TRBV4-1	TRBJ2-3	18	CASSQVALAGVGTDTQYF
.	TRBV18	TRBJ2-5	14	CASSPGGGAQTQYF
.	TRBV27	TRBJ2-6	13	CASSLLGANVLTF
TRBD1	TRBV5-1	TRBJ1-1	12	CASSPETGEAFF
.	TRBV7-9	TRBJ1-4	16	CASSLGIAGPNEKLFF
.	TRBV7-9	TRBJ2-7	11	CASSTSYEQYF
TRBD1	TRBV11-1	TRBJ1-2	13	CASSPDRGDGYTF
TRBD2	TRBV7-2	TRBJ2-3	16	CASSLRAGGFSDTQYF
TRBD1	TRBV28	TRBJ1-2	16	CASSLDRTGIVWGYTF
.	TRBV11-3	TRBJ2-2	16	CASSLVFTGNTGELFF
.	TRBV25-1	TRBJ1-2	12	CASSDHSYGYTF
.	TRBV7-6	TRBJ1-3	18	CASSLDSGRTYSGNTIYF
TRBD1	TRBV5-1	TRBJ2-7	14	CASSLAGGYAEQYF
.	TRBV6-5	TRBJ2-1	13	CASSYNSGNEQFF
TRBD1	TRBV28	TRBJ1-3	19	CASSRPGTGGADSGNTIYF
.	TRBV2	TRBJ1-5	16	CASSADIPEGNQPQHF
.	TRBV9	TRBJ2-3	14	CASSVRSNTDTQYF
.	TRBV27	TRBJ1-2	13	CASSSFWAYGYTF
.	TRBV9	TRBJ2-5	13	CASSVQGVETQYF
.	TRBV6-5	TRBJ2-7	14	CASSYKQERYEQYF
TRBD2	TRBV5-1	TRBJ2-3	15	CASSLGAGRTDTQYF